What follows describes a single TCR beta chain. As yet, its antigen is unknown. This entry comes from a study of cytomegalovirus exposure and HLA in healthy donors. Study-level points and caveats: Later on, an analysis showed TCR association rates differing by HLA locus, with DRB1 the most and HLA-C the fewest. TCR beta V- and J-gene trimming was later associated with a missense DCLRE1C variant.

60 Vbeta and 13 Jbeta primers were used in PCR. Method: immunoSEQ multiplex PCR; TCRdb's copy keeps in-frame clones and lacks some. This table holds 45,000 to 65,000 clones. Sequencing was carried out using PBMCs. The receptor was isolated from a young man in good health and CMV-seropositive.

The CDR3 DNA reads TGTGCCAGCAGCTTGACTAGCGGGAACACCGGGGAGCTGTTTTTT. This gives the protein CASSLTSGNTGELFF. This rearrangement joins TRBV7-2 to TRBJ2-2; 9 nucleotides agree with TRBD2. The CDR3 loop spans 15 amino acids. Losses at the gene ends were 3 bases for V and 1 base for J; bases not matched to a gene: 0. Germline values: CDR1 SGHTA, CDR2 FQGNSA.